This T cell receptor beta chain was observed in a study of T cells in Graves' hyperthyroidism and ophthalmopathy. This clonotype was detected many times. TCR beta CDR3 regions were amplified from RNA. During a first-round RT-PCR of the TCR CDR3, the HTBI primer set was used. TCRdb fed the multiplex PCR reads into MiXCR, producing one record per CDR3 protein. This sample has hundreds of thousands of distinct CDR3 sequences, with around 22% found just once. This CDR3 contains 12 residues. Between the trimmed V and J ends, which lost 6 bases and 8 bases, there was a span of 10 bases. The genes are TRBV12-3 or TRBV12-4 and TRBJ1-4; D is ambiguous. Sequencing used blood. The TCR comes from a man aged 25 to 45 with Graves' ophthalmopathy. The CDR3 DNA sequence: TGTGCCAGCAGCACGGAATCCGAAAAACTGTTTTTT. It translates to CASSTESEKLFF.